The 6 T cell receptor beta chains in this list originate from one sample, sequenced in a study of shared clonotypes between healthy human individuals (TCRdb year 2020). The library was generated by the immunoSEQ multiplex PCR assay. As stored in TCRdb, this immuneACCESS dataset retains in-frame rearrangements with V and J assigned. A fraction of the clones does not appear; measured against another copy, unresolved V genes explain less than half of the discrepancy, and the remainder lacks a known reason. The sample includes approximately 2.3 million clones, with 85% to 95% observed a single time. 0.35% to 0.5% of the sample rests with the top ten. Sequenced: naive CD4+ T cells from PBMCs. This specimen's cell subset or site label, per the study, means: CD45RA+ positively selected. The origin of the receptors is a man younger than 35 in good health. Some clones in this sample may be carry-over from other donors' samples.

This clone was counted once. The chain has TRBV19 and TRBJ2-3; the D gene could be TRBD1 or TRBD2 (5 bases each). The CDR3 length is 11 residues. The V gene's germline CDR1 is LNHDA and CDR2 SQIVND (reference sequence). Trimming cost V 1 base and J 11 bases, with 7 bases left between them. CDR3 sequence (DNA): TGTGCCAGTAGTATAGGAGGGGAGCAGTATTTT. This translates into CASSIGGEQYF.

The V gene is TRBV25-1, the J gene TRBJ1-3; D gene unclear. Germline V gene sequence: CDR1 MGHDK, CDR2 SYGVNS. The CDR3 loop spans 12 amino acids. V was trimmed by 8 bases and J by 0 bases, leaving 5 bases between them. In DNA form, the CDR3 reads TGTGCCAGCTTGGCCTCTGGAAACACCATATATTTT. It encodes CASLASGNTIYF.

This sequence joins TRBV9 and TRBJ2-5; possible D gene TRBD1, 6 bases. This CDR3 comprises 16 residues. In germline, CDR1 is SGDLS, CDR2 YYNGEE. Trimming took off 0 bases at V and 4 bases at J, with 16 bases between the two ends. The CDR3 region is CASSVGAGQLGETQYF. The CDR3 DNA reads TGTGCCAGCAGCGTAGGAGCAGGACAGTTGGGAGAGACCCAGTACTTC.

This chain connects TRBV28 to TRBJ2-1, with D possibly TRBD1 on 6 matching bases. CDR1 MDHEN and CDR2 SYDVKM come from the germline V gene. The CDR3 has 14 residues. The V end was cut by 3 bases, the J end by 2 bases, with 8 bases between. In DNA form, the CDR3 reads TGTGCCAGCAGTTTGCCAGGGGCCTACAATGAGCAGTTCTTC. Its translation is CASSLPGAYNEQFF. Supplemented by reference TRBV28 and TRBJ2-1, the full variable domain reads DVKVTQSSRYLVKRTGEKVFLECVQDMDHENMFWYRQDPGLGLRLIYFSYDVKMKEKGDIPEGYSVSREKKERFSLILESASTNQTSMYLCASSLPGAYNEQFFGPGTRLTVL.

J is TRBJ2-3 and V is TRBV28; TRBD2 matches at 10 bases. Looked up from germline, CDR1 is MDHEN and CDR2 is SYDVKM. V dropped 5 bases and J dropped 10; count of bases not matched to a gene: 15. The CDR3 is 16 amino acids. CDR3 amino acids: CASSQTTSGAGGAQYF. DNA for the CDR3: TGTGCCAGCAGTCAAACCACTAGCGGGGCCGGGGGTGCGCAGTATTTT.

J is TRBJ2-2 and V is TRBV11-3; 9 bases are shared with TRBD2. The CDR3 consists of 16 residues. Germline V CDR1 and CDR2: SGHNT, YENEEA. V was pared by 5 bases and J by 5 bases, with 9 bases of the junction left unmatched. The CDR3 coding sequence is TGTGCCAGCAGCCCGGGGGGCCTAGCGGGAACCGGGGAGCTGTTTTTT. Translating gives CASSPGGLAGTGELFF.